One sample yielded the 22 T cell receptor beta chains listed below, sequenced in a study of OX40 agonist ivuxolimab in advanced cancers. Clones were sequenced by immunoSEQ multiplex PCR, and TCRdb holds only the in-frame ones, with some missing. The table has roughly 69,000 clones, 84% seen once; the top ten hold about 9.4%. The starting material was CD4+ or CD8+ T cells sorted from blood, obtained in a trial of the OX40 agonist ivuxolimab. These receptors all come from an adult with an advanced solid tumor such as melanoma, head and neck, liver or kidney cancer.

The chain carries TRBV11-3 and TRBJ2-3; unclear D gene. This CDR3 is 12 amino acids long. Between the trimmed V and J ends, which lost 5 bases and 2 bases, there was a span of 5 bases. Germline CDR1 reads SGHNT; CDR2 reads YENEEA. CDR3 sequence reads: CASSVNTDTQYF. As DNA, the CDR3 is TGTGCCAGCAGCGTTAACACAGATACGCAGTATTTT.

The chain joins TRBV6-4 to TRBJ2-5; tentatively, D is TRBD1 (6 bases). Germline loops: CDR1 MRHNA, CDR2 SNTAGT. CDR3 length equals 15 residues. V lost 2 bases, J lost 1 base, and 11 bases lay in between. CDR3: CASSDLTGSQETQYF. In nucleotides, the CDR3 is TGTGCCAGCAGTGACCTGACAGGCTCCCAAGAGACCCAGTACTTC.

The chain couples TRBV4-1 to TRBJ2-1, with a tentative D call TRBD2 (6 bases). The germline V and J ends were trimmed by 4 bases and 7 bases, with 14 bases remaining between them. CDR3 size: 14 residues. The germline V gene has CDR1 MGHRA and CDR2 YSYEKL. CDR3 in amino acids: CASSPTGSENEQFF. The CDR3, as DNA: TGCGCCAGCAGCCCGACCGGGAGTGAAAATGAGCAGTTCTTC.

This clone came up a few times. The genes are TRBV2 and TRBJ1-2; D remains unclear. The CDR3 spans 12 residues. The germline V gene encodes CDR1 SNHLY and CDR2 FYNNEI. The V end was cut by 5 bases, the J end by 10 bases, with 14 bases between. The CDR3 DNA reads TGTGCCAGCAGTCTACAAGATTCTACCTACACCTTC. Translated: CASSLQDSTYTF.

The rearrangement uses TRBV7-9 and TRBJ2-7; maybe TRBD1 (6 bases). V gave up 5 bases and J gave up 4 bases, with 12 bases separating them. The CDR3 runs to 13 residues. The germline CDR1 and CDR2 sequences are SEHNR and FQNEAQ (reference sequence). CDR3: CASSHGQSYEQYF. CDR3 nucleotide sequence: TGTGCCAGCAGCCACGGACAGTCATACGAGCAGTACTTC.

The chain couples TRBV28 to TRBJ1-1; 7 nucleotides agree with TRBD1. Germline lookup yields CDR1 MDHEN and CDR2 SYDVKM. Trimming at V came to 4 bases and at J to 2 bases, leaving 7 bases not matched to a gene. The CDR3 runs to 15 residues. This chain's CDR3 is CASSSVGGPNTEAFF. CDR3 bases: TGTGCCAGCAGTTCGGTAGGGGGCCCCAACACTGAAGCTTTCTTT.

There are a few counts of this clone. The CDR3 region is CASSVEPESDYGYTF. CDR3 coding DNA: TGTGCCAGCAGCGTCGAACCGGAGTCGGACTATGGCTACACCTTC. The J gene is TRBJ1-2, the V gene TRBV9; D gene uncertain. This CDR3 comprises 15 residues. Germline V gene lookup returns CDR1 SGDLS and CDR2 YYNGEE. Trimming pared 2 bases from V and 3 bases from J, leaving 14 bases between.

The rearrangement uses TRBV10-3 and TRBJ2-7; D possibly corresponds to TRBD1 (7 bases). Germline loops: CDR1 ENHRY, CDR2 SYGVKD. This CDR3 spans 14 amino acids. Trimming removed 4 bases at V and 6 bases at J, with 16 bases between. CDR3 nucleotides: TGTGCCATCAGTGGGACAGGAAAGGGGGGCGAGCAGTACTTC. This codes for CAISGTGKGGEQYF.

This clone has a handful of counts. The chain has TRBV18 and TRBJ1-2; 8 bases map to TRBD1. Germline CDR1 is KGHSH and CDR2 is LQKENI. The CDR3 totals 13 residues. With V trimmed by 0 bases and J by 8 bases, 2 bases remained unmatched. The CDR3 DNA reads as TGTGCCAGCTCACCACCGGACAGGGAGGGCTACACCTTC. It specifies CASSPPDREGYTF. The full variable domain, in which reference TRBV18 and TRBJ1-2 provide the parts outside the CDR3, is NAGVMQNPRHLVRRRGQEARLRCSPMKGHSHVYWYRQLPEEGLKFMVYLQKENIIDESGMPKERFSAEFPKEGPSILRIQQVVRGDSAAYFCASSPPDREGYTFGSGTRLTVV.

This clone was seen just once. In DNA form, the CDR3 reads TGTGCCAGCAGCTTGGGGACTAGCGGGGCTTTTTACAATGAGCAGTTCTTC. It codes for CASSLGTSGAFYNEQFF. The genes are TRBV7-6 and TRBJ2-1; TRBD2 aligns across 13 bases. The germline V gene encodes CDR1 SGHVS and CDR2 FNYEAQ. The CDR3 sequence is 17 residues long. J gave up 4 bases and V 3 bases, and 6 bases lay outside the gene matches.

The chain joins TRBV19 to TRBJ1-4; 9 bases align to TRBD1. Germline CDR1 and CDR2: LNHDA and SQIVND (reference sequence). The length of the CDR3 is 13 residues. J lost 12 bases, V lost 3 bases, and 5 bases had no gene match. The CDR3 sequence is CASSMEQGAELFF. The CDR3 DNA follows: TGTGCCAGTAGTATGGAACAGGGGGCAGAACTGTTTTTT.

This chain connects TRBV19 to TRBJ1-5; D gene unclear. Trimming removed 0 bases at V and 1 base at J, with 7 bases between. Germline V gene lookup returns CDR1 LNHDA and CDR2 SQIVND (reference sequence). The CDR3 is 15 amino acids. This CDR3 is CASSIDSTSNQPQHF. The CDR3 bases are TGTGCCAGTAGTATAGATTCGACGAGCAATCAGCCCCAGCATTTT. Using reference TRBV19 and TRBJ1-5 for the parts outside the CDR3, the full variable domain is DGGITQSPKYLFRKEGQNVTLSCEQNLNHDAMYWYRQDPGQGLRLIYYSQIVNDFQKGDIAEGYSVSREKKESFPLTVTSAQKNPTAFYLCASSIDSTSNQPQHFGDGTRLSIL.

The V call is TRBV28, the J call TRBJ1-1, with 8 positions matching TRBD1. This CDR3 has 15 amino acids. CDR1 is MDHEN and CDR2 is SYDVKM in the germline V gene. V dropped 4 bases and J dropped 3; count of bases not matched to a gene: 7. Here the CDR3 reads CASSSPGQGHTEAFF. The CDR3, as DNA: TGTGCCAGCAGTTCCCCCGGACAGGGCCACACTGAAGCTTTCTTT.

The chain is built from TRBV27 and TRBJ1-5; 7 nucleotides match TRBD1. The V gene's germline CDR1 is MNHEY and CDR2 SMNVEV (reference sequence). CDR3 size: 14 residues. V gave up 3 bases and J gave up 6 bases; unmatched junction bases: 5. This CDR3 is CASSFAGGLQPQHF. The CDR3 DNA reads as TGTGCCAGCAGTTTCGCAGGGGGACTTCAGCCCCAGCATTTT.

The CDR3 loop is CASSLFSWEPEAFF. The CDR3 DNA reads TGTGCCAGCAGTTTATTCTCGTGGGAGCCTGAAGCTTTCTTT. The chain uses TRBV27 and TRBJ1-1; D is undetermined. The V and J ends lost 1 base and 6 bases respectively, with 12 bases between them. This CDR3 region has 14 residues. Germline CDR1 and CDR2: MNHEY and SMNVEV (reference sequence).

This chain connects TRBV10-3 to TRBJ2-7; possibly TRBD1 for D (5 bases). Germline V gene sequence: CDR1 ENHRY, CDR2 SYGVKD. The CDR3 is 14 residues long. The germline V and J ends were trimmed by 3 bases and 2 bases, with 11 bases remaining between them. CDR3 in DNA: TGTGCCATCAGTGACCCCAGGGTCCCCTACGAGCAGTACTTC. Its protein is CAISDPRVPYEQYF.

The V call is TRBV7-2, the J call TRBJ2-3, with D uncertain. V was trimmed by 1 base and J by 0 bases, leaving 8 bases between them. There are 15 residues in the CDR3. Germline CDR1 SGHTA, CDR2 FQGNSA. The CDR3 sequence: CASSLETASTDTQYF. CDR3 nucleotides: TGTGCCAGCAGCTTAGAAACGGCAAGCACAGATACGCAGTATTTT.

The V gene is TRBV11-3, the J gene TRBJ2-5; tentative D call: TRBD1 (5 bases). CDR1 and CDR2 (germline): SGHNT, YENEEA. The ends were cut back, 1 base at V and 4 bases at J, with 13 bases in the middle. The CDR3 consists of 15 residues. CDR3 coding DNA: TGTGCCAGCAGCTTAGGGGGCGCCGCCGGAGAGACCCAGTACTTC. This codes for CASSLGGAAGETQYF.

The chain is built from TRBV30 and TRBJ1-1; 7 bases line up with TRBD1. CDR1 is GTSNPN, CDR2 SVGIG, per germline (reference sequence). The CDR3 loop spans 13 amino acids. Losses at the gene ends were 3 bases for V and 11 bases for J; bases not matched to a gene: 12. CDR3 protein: CAWRGWTGGLAFF. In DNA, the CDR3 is TGTGCCTGGAGGGGGTGGACAGGTGGTTTGGCTTTCTTT.

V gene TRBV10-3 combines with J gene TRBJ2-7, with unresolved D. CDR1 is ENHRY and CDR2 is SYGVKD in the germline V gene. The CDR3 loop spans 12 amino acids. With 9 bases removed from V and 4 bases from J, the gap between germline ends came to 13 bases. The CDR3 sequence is CAILDDGYEQYF. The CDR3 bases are TGTGCCATATTAGATGATGGGTACGAGCAGTACTTC.

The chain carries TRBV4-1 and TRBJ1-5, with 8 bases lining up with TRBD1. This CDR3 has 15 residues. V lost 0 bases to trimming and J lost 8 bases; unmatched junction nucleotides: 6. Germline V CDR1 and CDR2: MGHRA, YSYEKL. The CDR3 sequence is CASSQEVRGQKPQHF. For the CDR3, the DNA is TGCGCCAGCAGCCAAGAGGTCAGGGGGCAAAAGCCCCAGCATTTT.

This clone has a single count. The CDR3 region has the DNA TGTGCCAGCAGGGGACCGGGACAGGGGAATGGCGAGCAGTACTTC. Amino acids: CASRGPGQGNGEQYF. The chain uses TRBV27 and TRBJ2-7; 10 nucleotides align to TRBD1. The CDR3 sequence is 15 residues long. V shed 6 bases, J shed 6 bases, and the junction held 11 bases outside the gene matches. CDR1 MNHEY and CDR2 SMNVEV come from the germline V gene (reference sequence).